One sample yielded the 17 T cell receptor beta chains listed below, sequenced in a study of T cells after somatic rescue of genetic block. Assay: immunoSEQ multiplex PCR; the TCRdb copy retains only in-frame clones and omits some. The sample holds 65,000 to 70,000 clones, about 90% seen once. The source material was peripheral blood mononuclear cells (PBMCs). The source of these receptors is a man aged 35-49 years.

The gene calls are TRBV7-6 and TRBJ2-4, with TRBD2 matching 7 bases. This CDR3 region has 15 residues. CDR1 SGHVS and CDR2 FNYEAQ come from the germline V gene. The V and J ends lost 4 bases and 5 bases, in that order; junction bases with no gene match: 8. The CDR3: CASSSPSGLQNIQYF. CDR3 nucleotides: TGTGCCAGCAGCTCACCATCGGGACTACAAAACATTCAGTACTTC.

The rearrangement links TRBV6-5 to TRBJ2-3; a possible D gene is TRBD2 (6 bases). From germline, CDR1 is MNHEY and CDR2 SVGAGI. Trimming took 6 bases from V and 4 from J, leaving 14 bases between them. The CDR3 runs to 14 residues. CDR3 sequence: CASSRGTYPDTQYF. The DNA for the CDR3 is TGTGCCAGCAGCCGCGGGACTTATCCAGATACGCAGTATTTT.

The chain joins TRBV5-4 to TRBJ2-7, with 9 nucleotides matching TRBD1. CDR3 size: 15 residues. Germline V gene sequence: CDR1 SGHNT, CDR2 YYREEE (reference sequence). Trimming removed 0 bases from V and 2 bases from J; junction bases left unmatched: 3. The CDR3 loop is CASSLEGTGTYEQYF. CDR3 in DNA: TGTGCCAGCAGCTTGGAAGGGACAGGGACCTACGAGCAGTACTTC.

The chain has TRBV4-1 and TRBJ2-7; D is perhaps TRBD2 (6 bases). Germline CDR1 is MGHRA and CDR2 is YSYEKL. V lost 1 base and J 1 base, leaving 14 bases between the germline ends. The CDR3 is 16 amino acids. CDR3 in DNA: TGCGCCAGCAGCCAAGGTCGGGACTTTTCATCCTACGAGCAGTACTTC. Protein product: CASSQGRDFSSYEQYF.

Here the CDR3 reads CASSVRTGNGGELFF. The CDR3, as DNA: TGCGCCAGCAGCGTACGGACAGGGAATGGCGGGGAGCTGTTTTTT. J is TRBJ2-2 and V is TRBV5-1, with TRBD1 matching 8 bases. Trimming took 4 bases from V and 7 from J; bases not matched to a gene: 9. Germline values: CDR1 SGHRS, CDR2 YFSETQ. The CDR3 loop spans 15 amino acids.

The chain recombines TRBV7-8 with TRBJ2-1; D is perhaps TRBD2 (6 bases). CDR1 is SGHVS and CDR2 is FQNEAQ in the germline V gene. The CDR3 loop spans 14 amino acids. V lost 2 bases and J 6 bases, leaving 11 bases between the germline ends. DNA of the CDR3: TGTGCCAGCAGCTTACTAGCGAAATCCAATGAGCAGTTCTTC. Encoded protein: CASSLLAKSNEQFF.

The chain is built from TRBV28 and TRBJ1-2; TRBD1 might be the D (5 bases). V was trimmed by 5 bases and J by 5 bases, leaving 12 bases between them. There are 13 residues in the CDR3. Per germline, CDR1 MDHEN and CDR2 SYDVKM. The CDR3 DNA sequence: TGTGCCAGCAGTCCCCCTCGACAGTATGGCTACACCTTC. This codes for CASSPPRQYGYTF.

This chain connects TRBV7-9 to TRBJ1-2; maybe TRBD1 (5 bases). This CDR3 is 15 amino acids long. In germline, CDR1 is SEHNR, CDR2 FQNEAQ (reference sequence). With 0 bases removed from V and 5 bases from J, the gap between germline ends came to 13 bases. Here the CDR3 reads CASSLASGTVYGYTF. Written as DNA, the CDR3 is TGTGCCAGCAGCTTAGCCTCCGGGACCGTTTATGGCTACACCTTC.

The rearrangement links TRBV15 to TRBJ2-3; the D call may be TRBD1 or TRBD2 (5 bases each). Trimming removed 6 bases from V and 6 bases from J, with 19 bases in between. This CDR3 contains 15 residues. The germline V gene has CDR1 LNHNV and CDR2 YYDKDF (reference sequence). DNA of the CDR3: TGTGCCACCAGTATCGGGGACGGTGAGGGGGATACGCAGTATTTT. Encoded protein: CATSIGDGEGDTQYF.

The rearrangement uses TRBV5-4 and TRBJ1-1; no reliable D call. The CDR3 spans 15 residues. Germline CDR1 is SGHNT and CDR2 is YYREEE (reference sequence). V lost 0 bases, J lost 0 bases, and 9 bases lay in between. As DNA, the CDR3 is TGTGCCAGCAGCTTGGACCCGATTTTGAACACTGAAGCTTTCTTT. It encodes CASSLDPILNTEAFF.

This chain uses TRBV7-8 with TRBJ1-3; no clear D. Germline CDR1 SGHVS, CDR2 FQNEAQ. Deletions cut 0 bases from V and 2 bases from J, with 11 bases between. This CDR3 spans 16 amino acids. The CDR3 sequence is CASSLAWAETGNTIYF. The CDR3 coding sequence is TGTGCCAGCAGCTTAGCGTGGGCAGAAACTGGAAACACCATATATTTT. The entire variable domain, with the rest obtained from reference TRBV7-8 and TRBJ1-3, is as follows: GAGVSQSPRYKVAKRGQDVALRCDPISGHVSLFWYQQALGQGPEFLTYFQNEAQLDKSGLPSDRFFAERPEGSVSTLKIQRTQQEDSAVYLCASSLAWAETGNTIYFGEGSWLTVV.

The genes are TRBV7-2 and TRBJ1-2, with D possibly TRBD1 on 5 matching bases. The germline V gene has CDR1 SGHTA and CDR2 FQGNSA. This CDR3 comprises 13 residues. The ends were cut back, 6 bases at V and 3 bases at J, with 11 bases in the middle. The DNA of the CDR3 is TGTGCCAGCAGGGGGCGGGGCGACTATGGCTACACCTTC. Translated: CASRGRGDYGYTF.

CDR3 coding DNA: TGTGCCAGCAGCTCAGCCGGCCTAGAGGCAGATACGCAGTATTTT. This codes for CASSSAGLEADTQYF. The chain has TRBV5-4 and TRBJ2-3, with D hard to call. This CDR3 has 15 residues. The germline V gene has CDR1 SGHNT and CDR2 YYREEE (reference sequence). Trimming took off 3 bases at V and 4 bases at J, with 15 bases between the two ends.

The chain is built from TRBV6-5 and TRBJ1-1; perhaps TRBD1 as D (5 bases). The CDR3 covers 14 residues. Trimming pared 0 bases from V and 2 bases from J, leaving 7 bases between. The germline CDR1 and CDR2 sequences are MNHEY and SVGAGI. The CDR3 coding sequence is TGTGCCAGCAGTTACTCCGGGGGAAACACTGAAGCTTTCTTT. Protein product: CASSYSGGNTEAFF.

The CDR3 sequence is CASSIAITSGLTDTQYF. CDR3 nucleotides: TGTGCCAGTAGTATAGCCATAACTAGCGGCCTCACAGATACGCAGTATTTT. The chain carries TRBV19 and TRBJ2-3, with TRBD2 identical over 8 bases. Germline assignment: CDR1 LNHDA and CDR2 SQIVND (reference sequence). The CDR3 covers 17 residues. V lost 1 base to trimming and J lost 2 bases; unmatched junction nucleotides: 8.

This clone was counted a single time. The rearrangement links TRBV18 to TRBJ2-1; no firm D call. The CDR3 loop spans 14 amino acids. The V end lost 3 bases, the J end lost 3 bases, and 9 bases lay between the germline ends. Germline lookup yields CDR1 KGHSH and CDR2 LQKENI. CDR3 sequence reads: CASSPLDYYNEQFF. As DNA, the CDR3 is TGTGCCAGCTCACCCCTCGATTACTACAATGAGCAGTTCTTC.

This chain links TRBV9 with TRBJ2-5; 12 positions match TRBD1. V trimming: 3 bases; J trimming: 4 bases; junction bases outside the gene matches: 10. Germline lookup yields CDR1 SGDLS and CDR2 YYNGEE. CDR3 size: 17 residues. DNA for the CDR3: TGTGCCAGCAGCGCCAGCTCCGGGACAGGGGGCCCAGAGACCCAGTACTTC. Its protein product is CASSASSGTGGPETQYF.